What follows are 30 T cell receptor beta chains derived from one specimen sequenced in a study of shared clonotypes between healthy human individuals. Method: immunoSEQ multiplex PCR; TCRdb's copy keeps in-frame clones and lacks some. The sample lists approximately 320,000 clones; roughly 84% were seen once. Source material: memory CD8+ T cells sorted from blood. The sample's subset: CD45RO+ cells pooled with CCR7-negative TemRA cells. These TCRs come from a man aged 18-30 years in good health.

In regard to this clone: The same CDR3 can be traced to other DNA sequences in this sample. This CDR3 reads CASSFGGTEAFF. As DNA, the CDR3 is TGTGCCAGCAGCTTCGGGGGCACTGAAGCTTTCTTT. This sequence joins TRBV5-6 and TRBJ1-1; tentative D call: TRBD1 (5 bases). V was cut by 2 bases and J by 4 bases, with 6 bases left in between. The CDR3 extends over 12 amino acids. Germline V gene lookup returns CDR1 SGHDT and CDR2 YYEEEE.

The chain combines TRBV10-2 with TRBJ2-7; 11 bases align to TRBD2. V trimming: 7 bases; J trimming: 2 bases; junction bases outside the gene matches: 7. The CDR3 contains 15 residues. Germline values: CDR1 WSHSY, CDR2 SAAADI. CDR3 bases: TGCGCCAGCATCATCCTAGCGGGGGGTCCCTACGAGCAGTACTTC. Translation gives CASIILAGGPYEQYF.

V usage is TRBV27 and J usage is TRBJ2-7, with a weak D call TRBD1 (5 bases). This CDR3 region has 14 residues. Germline V gives CDR1 MNHEY, CDR2 SMNVEV (reference sequence). V dropped 3 bases and J dropped 3 bases, with 12 bases sitting between them. CDR3: CASSFIQGGYEQYF. CDR3 nucleotide sequence: TGTGCCAGCAGTTTCATCCAGGGTGGCTACGAGCAGTACTTC.

The chain couples TRBV5-6 to TRBJ2-7; 8 bases are shared with TRBD1. Losses at the gene ends were 5 bases for V and 2 bases for J; bases not matched to a gene: 6. From germline, CDR1 is SGHDT and CDR2 YYEEEE. The length of the CDR3 is 14 residues. Here the CDR3 reads CASRHRDRTYEQYF. CDR3 bases: TGTGCCAGCAGGCACCGGGACAGGACCTACGAGCAGTACTTC.

This chain uses TRBV14 with TRBJ1-1; D is possibly TRBD1 (5 bases). From germline, CDR1 is SGHDN and CDR2 FVKESK. The CDR3 has 16 amino acids. Between the trimmed V and J ends, which lost 0 bases and 1 base, there was a span of 12 bases. The CDR3, as DNA: TGTGCCAGCAGCCAAGAGGTGGGGCGCGGGAACACTGAAGCTTTCTTT. Encoded protein: CASSQEVGRGNTEAFF.

A word on this clone: The same CDR3 is also encoded by other DNA sequences in this sample. The rearrangement joins TRBV27 to TRBJ1-5, with D tentatively TRBD1 (5 bases). Trimming took 2 bases from V and 2 from J, leaving 7 bases between them. The germline gives CDR1 MNHEY, CDR2 SMNVEV (reference sequence). The CDR3 sequence is 14 residues long. CDR3 DNA: TGTGCCAGCAGTTTACAGGGAGGCAATCAGCCCCAGCATTTT. Translated, it gives CASSLQGGNQPQHF.

The rearrangement links TRBV29-1 to TRBJ1-1; D is undetermined. CDR1 is SQVTM and CDR2 is ANQGSEA in the germline V gene. V lost 0 bases to trimming and J lost 1 base, with 9 bases between them. CDR3 size: 14 residues. This CDR3 is CSVEEAGGNTEAFF. CDR3 DNA sequence: TGCAGCGTTGAAGAGGCGGGCGGGAACACTGAAGCTTTCTTT.

This sequence joins TRBV29-1 and TRBJ1-2; D gene uncertain. The CDR3 sequence is 12 residues long. Trimming shortened V by 7 bases and J by 4 bases, and 13 bases separated the two germline ends. Germline CDR1 SQVTM, CDR2 ANQGSEA. The CDR3 DNA follows: TGCAGCGGTAGGGAATCTGGCTATGGCTACACCTTC. Its protein is CSGRESGYGYTF.

CDR3 sequence (DNA): TGTGCCAGCAGCCCCCGGACTGCGAACACCGGGGAGCTGTTTTTT. This translates into CASSPRTANTGELFF. J is TRBJ2-2 and V is TRBV11-2; TRBD2 is a possible D gene (5 bases). The CDR3 consists of 15 residues. CDR1 is SGHAT and CDR2 is FQNNGV in the germline V gene. V lost 5 bases to trimming and J lost 0 bases, with 10 bases between them.

This clone occurred once. The rearrangement uses TRBV12-5 and TRBJ2-5, with D maybe TRBD1 (6 bases). This CDR3 is 15 amino acids long. Trimming left V 0 bases short and J 7 bases short, with 15 bases between. Per germline, CDR1 LGHNT and CDR2 FRNRAP. CDR3 coding DNA: TGTGCTAGTGGTTTGGTACAGGGCGCGGCCAGGACCCAGTACTTC. Amino acid sequence: CASGLVQGAARTQYF.

This clone was observed a single time. The chain recombines TRBV7-9 with TRBJ2-5; possibly TRBD1 for D (6 bases). The CDR3 is 18 residues long. The germline CDR1 and CDR2 sequences are SEHNR and FQNEAQ (reference sequence). Trimming removed 4 bases from V and 0 bases from J, with 21 bases in between. CDR3 sequence: CASSSPDPVTGYQETQYF. The CDR3 DNA reads TGTGCCAGCAGCTCGCCCGATCCCGTTACAGGGTACCAAGAGACCCAGTACTTC.

This clone occurred many times. The rearrangement joins TRBV27 to TRBJ2-2; TRBD1 matches 7 bases. CDR1 is MNHEY, CDR2 SMNVEV, per germline (reference sequence). There are 15 residues in the CDR3. V was pared by 5 bases and J by 6 bases, with 9 bases of the junction left unmatched. CDR3 bases: TGTGCCAGCAGTGTAAACAGGGGTAGAGCCGGGGAGCTGTTTTTT. Protein sequence: CASSVNRGRAGELFF.

This sequence joins TRBV6-6 and TRBJ2-5; D assignment may be TRBD1 or TRBD2 (5 bases each). V was pared by 3 bases and J by 1 base, with 12 bases between. This CDR3 is 15 amino acids long. CDR1 and CDR2 (germline): MNHNY, SVGAGI (reference sequence). CDR3 DNA sequence: TGTGCCAGCAGTTATCCGGGACGGGGCCAAGAGACCCAGTACTTC. As protein: CASSYPGRGQETQYF.

The chain employs TRBV4-3 and TRBJ1-1; TRBD1 is a possible D gene (5 bases). Germline CDR1 is LGHNA and CDR2 is YSLEER. Trimming left V 0 bases short and J 1 base short, with 12 bases between. The CDR3 is 16 amino acids. The DNA of the CDR3 is TGCGCCAGCAGCCAAGATCGACAGCAACCGAACACTGAAGCTTTCTTT. Encoded protein: CASSQDRQQPNTEAFF.

The chain uses TRBV5-1 and TRBJ2-1, with TRBD2 as a possible D gene (5 bases). This CDR3 is 15 amino acids long. V lost 2 bases to trimming and J lost 13 bases, with 22 bases between them. Germline V gene sequence: CDR1 SGHRS, CDR2 YFSETQ. Here the CDR3 reads CASSFENLAPADQFF. The CDR3 coding sequence is TGCGCCAGCAGCTTCGAGAATCTAGCTCCTGCAGATCAGTTCTTC.

The V gene is TRBV21-1, the J gene TRBJ2-1; TRBD1, the D gene given by the table, was not confirmed from the DNA. TRBV21-1 is given as a pseudogene. The CDR3 covers 14 residues. The CDR3: CASRGRQGTGEQFF. CDR3 coding DNA: TGTGCCAGCAGAGGCAGACAGGGGACGGGTGAGCAGTTCTTC.

This chain links TRBV18 with TRBJ1-1, with no clear D. V lost 6 bases, J lost 5 bases, and 13 bases lay in between. The CDR3 loop spans 13 amino acids. CDR1 is KGHSH, CDR2 LQKENI, per germline. CDR3 in DNA: TGTGCCAGCTCGCAGAGGGATAGGACTGAAGCTTTCTTT. Protein: CASSQRDRTEAFF.

This clone was recorded only once. The chain joins TRBV4-3 to TRBJ2-7, with 15 bases fitting TRBD2. This CDR3 has 17 amino acids. CDR1 LGHNA and CDR2 YSLEER come from the germline V gene. V shed 4 bases, J shed 5 bases, and the junction held 9 bases outside the gene matches. In DNA form, the CDR3 reads TGCGCCAGCAGCCCCGGACTAGCGGGAGGGCAATTGCACGAGCAGTACTTC. Translation gives CASSPGLAGGQLHEQYF.

In this sample, this clone turned up once. The genes are TRBV12-1 and TRBJ1-5; the table's D gene call, TRBD1, was not cross checked with the DNA. TRBV12-1 is given as a pseudogene. The CDR3 is 17 amino acids. For the CDR3, the DNA is TGTGCCAGCAGCTTCAAGGTAGGGGGAGATCCCAATCAGCCCCAGCATTTT. This encodes CASSFKVGGDPNQPQHF.

The J gene is TRBJ2-1, the V gene TRBV10-3; 9 bases are a match to TRBD2. Germline V gives CDR1 ENHRY, CDR2 SYGVKD. V gave up 4 bases and J gave up 9 bases; unmatched junction bases: 7. The CDR3 is 14 residues long. The CDR3 coding sequence is TGTGCCATCAGTGTAGCGGGAGTCTCTAGTGAGCAGTTCTTC. Translation: CAISVAGVSSEQFF.

The genes are TRBV28 and TRBJ2-7, with D perhaps assigned TRBD1 or TRBD2 (5 bases each). This CDR3 has 12 amino acids. V lost 6 bases and J 5 bases, leaving 11 bases between the germline ends. CDR1 and CDR2 from the germline V gene are MDHEN and SYDVKM. CDR3 residues: CASRRWGNEQYF. CDR3 coding DNA: TGTGCCAGCAGAAGATGGGGGAACGAGCAGTACTTC.

This chain links TRBV10-1 with TRBJ2-5, with TRBD2 as a possible D gene (5 bases). Germline V gene sequence: CDR1 WNHNN, CDR2 SYGVQD (reference sequence). CDR3 length: 12 amino acids. Trimming cost V 6 bases and J 4 bases, with 9 bases left between them. The CDR3 nucleotides are TGCGCCAGCAGCGACGGAGGAGAGACCCAGTACTTC. Amino acids: CASSDGGETQYF.

The chain is built from TRBV5-1 and TRBJ2-1; D tentatively fits TRBD1 or TRBD2 (6 bases each). The CDR3 runs 16 residues. Looked up from germline, CDR1 is SGHRS and CDR2 is YFSETQ. V was pared by 4 bases and J by 4 bases, with 18 bases between. CDR3 in DNA: TGCGCCAGCAGCCCCGAGGGGGAGCGGGTTTACAATGAGCAGTTCTTC. Protein: CASSPEGERVYNEQFF.

The V call is TRBV5-4, the J call TRBJ2-7; tentatively, D is TRBD2 (5 bases). Germline V gene lookup returns CDR1 SGHNT and CDR2 YYREEE (reference sequence). Trimming took 0 bases from V and 2 from J, leaving 9 bases between them. The CDR3 is 14 residues long. CDR3 nucleotide sequence: TGTGCCAGCAGCTTGGAGGGAGTCACCTACGAGCAGTACTTC. It specifies CASSLEGVTYEQYF.

This sequence joins TRBV6-6 and TRBJ2-1; the match to TRBD2 covers 11 bases. CDR1 and CDR2 from the germline V gene are MNHNY and SVGAGI (reference sequence). The CDR3 is 16 residues long. Trimming at V came to 0 bases and at J to 8 bases, leaving 6 bases not matched to a gene. DNA of the CDR3: TGTGCCAGCAGTTACTCGTCAACTAGCGGGAGTTATGAGCAGTTCTTC. It translates to CASSYSSTSGSYEQFF.

The genes are TRBV5-4 and TRBJ2-7; D perhaps matches TRBD2 (6 bases). CDR3 length equals 14 residues. V was shortened by 4 bases and J by 1 base, with 12 bases between the two germline ends. Per the germline V gene, CDR1 is SGHNT and CDR2 is YYREEE (reference sequence). The DNA for the CDR3 is TGTGCCAGCAGCCCGGGACTGGCATCCTACGAGCAGTACTTC. Translation gives CASSPGLASYEQYF.

The chain carries TRBV7-9 and TRBJ2-3, with D perhaps given as TRBD1 or TRBD2 (5 bases each). Germline CDR1 is SEHNR and CDR2 is FQNEAQ (reference sequence). V was cut by 4 bases and J by 2 bases, with 19 bases left in between. This CDR3 region has 17 residues. The CDR3 loop is CASSSTGDGIVTDTQYF. CDR3 sequence (DNA): TGTGCCAGCAGCTCCACTGGGGACGGGATTGTCACAGATACGCAGTATTTT.

The genes are TRBV4-3 and TRBJ1-4; D unresolved. Trimming removed 0 bases at V and 6 bases at J, with 11 bases between. The CDR3 is 15 amino acids. Germline CDR1 LGHNA, CDR2 YSLEER. CDR3 nucleotides: TGCGCCAGCAGCCAAGAGGGTAGGATAGATGAAAAACTGTTTTTT. Protein product: CASSQEGRIDEKLFF.

The genes are TRBV9 and TRBJ2-1; 11 positions agree with TRBD2. The V gene's germline CDR1 is SGDLS and CDR2 YYNGEE. The CDR3 spans 15 residues. The J segment lost 8 bases and the V segment lost 4 bases, leaving 8 bases of the junction unmatched. This CDR3 reads CASSYSGRALDEQFF. CDR3 bases: TGTGCCAGCAGCTATAGCGGGAGGGCCCTCGATGAGCAGTTCTTC.

The V and J genes are TRBV11-2 and TRBJ2-7, with D perhaps matching TRBD1 or TRBD2 (5 bases each). The V end lost 1 base, the J end lost 5 bases, and 12 bases lay between the germline ends. Germline values: CDR1 SGHAT, CDR2 FQNNGV. CDR3 length: 14 amino acids. CDR3 sequence: CASSLVGAGDEQYF. The CDR3 DNA sequence: TGTGCCAGCAGCTTAGTTGGGGCCGGGGACGAGCAGTACTTC.